This TCR beta chain was recovered during a study of T cells in Graves' hyperthyroidism and ophthalmopathy. The source material, RNA transcripts, was used to amplify TCR beta CDR3 regions. HTBI primers were the set used in a first-round RT-PCR of the TCR CDR3. TCRdb reprocessed the multiplex PCR reads via MiXCR and lists one record per CDR3 protein. The sample contains about 420,000 distinct CDR3 sequences, about an eighth of which appear only once. Stable disease denoted Graves' hyperthyroidism without ophthalmopathy progression within 18 months. V shed 4 bases and J 4 bases; nucleotides not matched to a gene: 6. This CDR3 has 14 amino acids. Germline assignment: CDR1 SGDLS and CDR2 YYNGEE.

J is TRBJ2-7 and V is TRBV9; 9 bases match TRBD2. Sequencing was carried out using blood. The clonotype was recovered from a woman aged 18-29 years with Graves' hyperthyroidism. CDR3 sequence (DNA): TGTGCCAGCAGCCCCGGGACTAGCTTTTACGAGCAGTACTTC. Translating it yields CASSPGTSFYEQYF.